These 8 T cell receptor beta chains came from one sample sequenced in a study of T cell responses to AZD1222 COVID-19 vaccine (dated by TCRdb to the early 2020s). The time point label, read with the paper, signifies: about 28 days (+/-7) after the second vaccine dose. The treatment or condition label, as the study defines it: meningococcal conjugate vaccine given as trial control. Library creation used the immunoSEQ multiplex PCR assay. TCRdb re-hosts the immuneACCESS table, in-frame sequences only. Its copies lack some clones; in the studies checked, an unresolved V gene accounts for under half of them, and the cause for the rest is not known. This sample is represented by about 140,000 clones; roughly 88% of them were singletons. About 5.4% of the sample goes to the ten largest clones. The sample in question was peripheral blood, obtained 28 days after the second dose of the MenACWY control vaccine. Every receptor here comes from an adult who received the MenACWY meningococcal vaccine as a control.

This chain joins TRBV15 and TRBJ2-5; D ambiguous. The CDR3 runs to 14 residues. Germline V lookup: CDR1 LNHNV, CDR2 YYDKDF (reference sequence). V lost 3 bases and J 0 bases, leaving 8 bases between the germline ends. In DNA, the CDR3 is TGTGCCACCAGCAGCCGGGTGTACCAAGAGACCCAGTACTTC. Translation: CATSSRVYQETQYF.

The gene calls are TRBV18 and TRBJ1-2, with D possibly matching TRBD1 (6 bases). Trimming stripped 3 bases from V and 2 bases from J, with 22 bases between. The CDR3 is made up of 18 amino acids. Germline lookup yields CDR1 KGHSH and CDR2 LQKENI. The CDR3 region has the DNA TGTGCCAGCTCACCCTCTCGGGGGGCCTTATTATACAACTATGGCTACACCTTC. It codes for CASSPSRGALLYNYGYTF.

The DNA for the CDR3 is TGTGCCAGAAGCTTGACAAGGGCAGGTAATACCAATCAGCCCCAGCATTTT. Translated: CARSLTRAGNTNQPQHF. The rearrangement links TRBV5-3 to TRBJ1-5; D unresolved. TRBV5-3 is noted as an ORF with a role that remains uncertain. There are 17 residues in the CDR3. Trimming left V 1 base short and J 3 bases short, with 17 bases between.

V usage is TRBV27 and J usage is TRBJ1-4; no firm D call. Per germline, CDR1 MNHEY and CDR2 SMNVEV (reference sequence). The CDR3 spans 16 residues. V was clipped by 2 bases and J by 0 bases, with 10 bases between them. CDR3 bases: TGTGCCAGCAGTTTAATGAAGGGTGCAACTAATGAAAAACTGTTTTTT. This sequence encodes CASSLMKGATNEKLFF.

The chain links TRBV5-1 to TRBJ1-1, with TRBD1 matching over 7 bases. Germline V gene lookup returns CDR1 SGHRS and CDR2 YFSETQ. The CDR3 runs to 14 residues. The J segment lost 2 bases and the V segment lost 4 bases, leaving 5 bases of the junction unmatched. The CDR3 DNA is TGCGCCAGCAGCGTCAGGGGGTTTAACACTGAAGCTTTCTTT. Its translation is CASSVRGFNTEAFF.

This chain links TRBV6-6 with TRBJ1-5, with D unclear. The CDR3 loop spans 12 amino acids. V lost 7 bases and J 8 bases, leaving 12 bases between the germline ends. From germline, CDR1 is MNHNY and CDR2 SVGAGI (reference sequence). CDR3 protein: CASMRGSEPQHF. The CDR3 region has the DNA TGTGCCAGCATGCGGGGTTCTGAGCCCCAGCATTTT.

The chain links TRBV5-1 to TRBJ2-1, with a tentative D call TRBD1 (6 bases). The CDR3 runs to 16 residues. Germline V gives CDR1 SGHRS, CDR2 YFSETQ. V was trimmed by 3 bases and J by 3 bases, leaving 16 bases between them. CDR3 region: CASSSLQGSYYNEQFF. DNA of the CDR3: TGCGCCAGCAGCTCCCTACAGGGATCTTACTACAATGAGCAGTTCTTC.

The chain uses TRBV7-9 and TRBJ2-3; D uncertain. The V end was cut by 1 base, the J end by 6 bases, with 11 bases between. The germline CDR1 and CDR2 sequences are SEHNR and FQNEAQ (reference sequence). The CDR3 totals 14 residues. This CDR3 reads CASSLDRFSDTQYF. The CDR3, as DNA: TGTGCCAGCAGCTTAGATCGCTTTTCGGATACGCAGTATTTT.